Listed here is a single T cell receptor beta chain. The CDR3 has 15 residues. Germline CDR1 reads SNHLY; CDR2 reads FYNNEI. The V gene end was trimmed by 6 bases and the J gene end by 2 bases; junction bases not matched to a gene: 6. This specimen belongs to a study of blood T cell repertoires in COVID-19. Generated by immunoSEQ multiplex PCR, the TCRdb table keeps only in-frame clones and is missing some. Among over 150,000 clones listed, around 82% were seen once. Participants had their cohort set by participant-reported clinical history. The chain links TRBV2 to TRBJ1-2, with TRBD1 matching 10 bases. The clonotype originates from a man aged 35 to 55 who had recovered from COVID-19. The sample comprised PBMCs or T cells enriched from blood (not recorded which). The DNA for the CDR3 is TGTGCCAGCAGCTTAAGACAGGGGGCGAACTATGGCTACACCTTC. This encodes CASSLRQGANYGYTF.